The 24 T cell receptor beta chains reported below all come from one sample, sequenced in a study of blood T cell repertoires in COVID-19. The data were produced by immunoSEQ multiplex PCR, yet TCRdb's version contains in-frame clones alone and is incomplete. The table has some 340,000 clones, about 85% seen once. Sequenced sample: peripheral blood. The receptors were gathered from a woman aged 18-35 years with acute or convalescent COVID-19.

This clone came up once. The rearrangement joins TRBV5-1 to TRBJ2-1, with 7 bases lining up with TRBD1. The CDR3 has 17 amino acids. The germline gives CDR1 SGHRS, CDR2 YFSETQ. The V segment lost 1 base and the J segment 0 bases; nucleotides outside the gene matches: 7. CDR3 protein: CASSLTLTGSSYNEQFF. The CDR3 DNA reads TGCGCCAGCAGCTTGACGTTGACAGGGAGCTCCTACAATGAGCAGTTCTTC.

This clone was detected a few times. The chain uses TRBV5-8 and TRBJ2-6, with TRBD1 as a possible D gene (6 bases). Germline V lookup: CDR1 SGHTS, CDR2 YDEGEE. CDR3 length: 16 residues. V lost 6 bases, J lost 2 bases, and 15 bases lay in between. The CDR3 sequence: CASIFEGVTGANVLTF. CDR3 bases: TGTGCCAGCATCTTTGAGGGGGTAACTGGGGCCAACGTCCTGACTTTC. Drawing the rest from reference TRBV5-8 and TRBJ2-6, the complete variable domain is EAGVTQSPTHLIKTRGQQATLRCSPISGHTSVYWYQQALGLGLQFLLWYDEGEERNRGNFPPRFSGRQFPNYSSELNVNALELEDSALYLCASIFEGVTGANVLTFGAGSRLTVL.

The rearrangement uses TRBV5-4 and TRBJ1-1; D is unresolved. Trimming pared 4 bases from V and 3 bases from J, leaving 16 bases between. Germline CDR1 reads SGHNT; CDR2 reads YYREEE (reference sequence). The CDR3 loop spans 15 amino acids. The CDR3 loop reads CASSRGPNSYTEAFF. DNA for the CDR3: TGTGCCAGCAGCCGAGGTCCGAACTCCTACACTGAAGCTTTCTTT.

CDR3 in DNA: TGTGCCAGCAGCCAAGATCTCCGGGGGACTGAAGCTTTCTTT. It codes for CASSQDLRGTEAFF. J is TRBJ1-1 and V is TRBV14, with a possible D match to TRBD1 (5 bases). CDR3 length: 14 amino acids. V lost 0 bases and J lost 5, with 10 bases in between. CDR1 is SGHDN, CDR2 FVKESK, per germline.

The chain joins TRBV4-1 to TRBJ2-7, with 8 bases identical to TRBD1. Germline lookup yields CDR1 MGHRA and CDR2 YSYEKL. Trimming at V came to 1 base and at J to 3 bases, leaving 14 bases not matched to a gene. The CDR3 spans 18 residues. CDR3 DNA: TGCGCCAGCAGCCAAGCATACTCGGCAGGGGGCTATGTCTACGAGCAGTACTTC. It specifies CASSQAYSAGGYVYEQYF.

The chain uses TRBV24-1 and TRBJ1-1, with TRBD1 as a possible D gene (6 bases). The CDR3 covers 13 residues. The germline CDR1 and CDR2 sequences are KGHDR and SFDVKD. Trimming took off 4 bases at V and 8 bases at J, with 13 bases between the two ends. DNA for the CDR3: TGTGCCACCAGTGACCCCGGGACAACGGAAGCTTTCTTT. Translation gives CATSDPGTTEAFF.

The CDR3 DNA follows: TGTGCCAGCTCACCAGGGCTAGCGGGGGCCGAGGAGCAGTACTTC. Residues: CASSPGLAGAEEQYF. The V and J genes are TRBV18 and TRBJ2-7; 10 bases match TRBD2. V lost 2 bases, J lost 7 bases, and 8 bases stayed unmatched. Germline V gene lookup returns CDR1 KGHSH and CDR2 LQKENI. This CDR3 region has 15 residues.

The chain joins TRBV2 to TRBJ2-1; 7 bases map to TRBD1. Trimming removed 7 bases from V and 7 bases from J; junction bases left unmatched: 7. CDR3 length: 13 residues. Per the germline V gene, CDR1 is SNHLY and CDR2 is FYNNEI. CDR3: CASNPDRENEQFF. The CDR3 nucleotides are TGTGCCAGCAACCCCGACAGGGAGAATGAGCAGTTCTTC.

The V and J genes are TRBV24-1 and TRBJ2-3; D possibly corresponds to TRBD2 (6 bases). The V end was cut by 3 bases, the J end by 0 bases, with 24 bases between. CDR3 length: 20 amino acids. CDR1 KGHDR and CDR2 SFDVKD come from the germline V gene. This chain's CDR3 is CATSDPDSGSAEVSTDTQYF. Written as DNA, the CDR3 is TGTGCCACCAGTGATCCTGACTCCGGGAGCGCGGAGGTTAGCACAGATACGCAGTATTTT.

The chain is built from TRBV25-1 and TRBJ1-4; D is uncertain. Trimming stripped 6 bases from V and 1 base from J, with 18 bases between. The CDR3 is 17 amino acids. CDR1 is MGHDK, CDR2 SYGVNS, per germline. In nucleotides, the CDR3 is TGTGCCAGCAGCCTCGGCAGGTTGAGTTTAACTAATGAAAAACTGTTTTTT. This gives the protein CASSLGRLSLTNEKLFF.

The chain joins TRBV18 to TRBJ1-4, with D hard to call. The V and J ends lost 2 bases and 8 bases respectively, with 18 bases between them. The CDR3 length is 16 residues. Germline V gives CDR1 KGHSH, CDR2 LQKENI. The DNA for the CDR3 is TGTGCCAGCTCACCAACGCGGGATTCCTCGTGGGAAAAACTGTTTTTT. This sequence encodes CASSPTRDSSWEKLFF.

This chain links TRBV6-5 with TRBJ1-1; D ambiguous. This CDR3 is built from 15 residues. CDR1 MNHEY and CDR2 SVGAGI come from the germline V gene. V shed 0 bases and J shed 4 bases, with 12 bases lying between them. CDR3 nucleotides: TGTGCCAGCAGTTACTCTCAGGAGGAAGGCACTGAAGCTTTCTTT. It codes for CASSYSQEEGTEAFF.

This clone came up a few times. The chain recombines TRBV5-1 with TRBJ1-3, with a possible D match to TRBD1 (6 bases). V gave up 0 bases and J gave up 4 bases, with 14 bases separating them. This CDR3 has 16 residues. Germline CDR1 SGHRS, CDR2 YFSETQ. The CDR3 is CASSLAGQLRGNTIYF. The CDR3, as DNA: TGCGCCAGCAGCTTGGCCGGACAGTTGCGCGGAAACACCATATATTTT.

This clone was counted a single time. CDR3 amino acids: CASMSDPVSPLHF. CDR3 DNA: TGTGCCAGCATGAGCGACCCGGTTTCACCCCTCCACTTT. The rearrangement joins TRBV2 to TRBJ1-6; D ambiguous. Germline V lookup: CDR1 SNHLY, CDR2 FYNNEI. CDR3 length: 13 residues. V lost 7 bases and J 9 bases, leaving 13 bases between the germline ends.

CDR3 sequence (DNA): TGTGCCAGTAGTAGTCCGGGACACCGCCGCACTGAAGCTTTCTTT. It codes for CASSSPGHRRTEAFF. This chain uses TRBV19 with TRBJ1-1, with TRBD1 as a possible D gene (6 bases). V dropped 4 bases and J dropped 4 bases, with 16 bases sitting between them. This CDR3 contains 15 residues. CDR1 is LNHDA, CDR2 SQIVND, per germline (reference sequence).

The CDR3 DNA is TGTGCCAGCAGCTCCATGGGGACAGCAACCTACGAGCAGTACTTC. Its translation is CASSSMGTATYEQYF. V and J are TRBV7-9 and TRBJ2-7, with 7 bases that match TRBD1. Germline assignment: CDR1 SEHNR and CDR2 FQNEAQ (reference sequence). J lost 2 bases, V lost 4 bases, and 8 bases had no gene match. The CDR3 consists of 15 residues.

The rearrangement joins TRBV6-5 to TRBJ1-2; the match to TRBD1 covers 7 bases. V shed 2 bases, J shed 4 bases, and the junction held 10 bases outside the gene matches. The CDR3 is made up of 16 amino acids. Germline V lookup: CDR1 MNHEY, CDR2 SVGAGI. The CDR3 sequence is CASSYGSSTGSYGYTF. The CDR3 DNA reads TGTGCCAGCAGTTACGGCAGTTCGACAGGGTCCTATGGCTACACCTTC.

V is TRBV19 and J is TRBJ1-3; 8 bases are a match to TRBD1. J gave up 5 bases and V 6 bases, and 6 bases lay outside the gene matches. This CDR3 contains 14 residues. Germline V gene lookup returns CDR1 LNHDA and CDR2 SQIVND (reference sequence). CDR3 sequence: CASSLQGARNTIYF. The DNA of the CDR3 is TGTGCCAGTAGCCTCCAGGGGGCAAGAAACACCATATATTTT.

CDR3 coding DNA: TGTGCCAGCTCACCTCATTCGCGGGGGGACACTGAAGCTTTCTTT. Its protein product is CASSPHSRGDTEAFF. This chain uses TRBV18 with TRBJ1-1, with TRBD1 as a possible D gene (5 bases). Germline V gene sequence: CDR1 KGHSH, CDR2 LQKENI. This CDR3 has 15 residues. Trimming pared 3 bases from V and 3 bases from J, leaving 14 bases between.

This chain links TRBV5-1 with TRBJ1-2; 7 bases agree with TRBD1. Trimming cost V 2 bases and J 0 bases; bases outside gene matches: 4. Per germline, CDR1 SGHRS and CDR2 YFSETQ. This CDR3 spans 15 amino acids. CDR3: CASSFGGGSNYGYTF. The CDR3 nucleotides read TGCGCCAGCAGCTTTGGAGGGGGCTCTAACTATGGCTACACCTTC.

The J gene is TRBJ1-1, the V gene TRBV27; 11 bases are a match to TRBD1. V gave up 6 bases and J gave up 4 bases; unmatched junction bases: 16. The length of the CDR3 is 18 residues. The germline CDR1 and CDR2 sequences are MNHEY and SMNVEV (reference sequence). The CDR3 DNA sequence: TGTGCCAGCAGGCTCCGCGCCGGACAGGGGGCGGGGGGCACTGAAGCTTTCTTT. Encoded protein: CASRLRAGQGAGGTEAFF.

V usage is TRBV9 and J usage is TRBJ2-3; tentative D call: TRBD1 (5 bases). Trimming removed 1 base at V and 6 bases at J, with 15 bases between. From germline, CDR1 is SGDLS and CDR2 YYNGEE. The CDR3 covers 15 residues. CDR3 DNA: TGTGCCAGCAGCGTATTTGACAGCGAGACGGATACGCAGTATTTT. It codes for CASSVFDSETDTQYF.

The gene calls are TRBV18 and TRBJ1-5, with no clear D. V was shortened by 2 bases and J by 4 bases, with 6 bases between the two germline ends. This CDR3 has 13 amino acids. The V gene's germline CDR1 is KGHSH and CDR2 LQKENI. As DNA, the CDR3 is TGTGCCAGCTCACCAAGTCAGAATCAGCCCCAGCATTTT. Its protein is CASSPSQNQPQHF. Filled out from reference TRBV18 and TRBJ1-5, the complete variable domain reads NAGVMQNPRHLVRRRGQEARLRCSPMKGHSHVYWYRQLPEEGLKFMVYLQKENIIDESGMPKERFSAEFPKEGPSILRIQQVVRGDSAAYFCASSPSQNQPQHFGDGTRLSIL.

This clone was seen only a few times. J is TRBJ1-1 and V is TRBV3-1 (or the pseudogene TRBV3-2), with 7 bases that match TRBD1. V gave up 0 bases and J gave up 10 bases; unmatched junction bases: 2. Germline CDR1 reads LGHDT; CDR2 reads YNNKEL (reference sequence). This CDR3 contains 12 residues. The CDR3 bases are TGTGCCAGCAGCCAAGATAACAGGGGAGCTTTCTTT. It translates to CASSQDNRGAFF.